The entry that follows covers one T cell receptor beta chain sequence. This sample stems from a study of shared T cell receptors in the human thymus. Germline lookup yields CDR1 MRHNA and CDR2 SNTAGT. The V end was cut by 8 bases, the J end by 0 bases, with 13 bases between. This CDR3 region has 15 residues. The method was immunoSEQ multiplex PCR; TCRdb's version includes in-frame clones alone and lacks a portion of them. In the table there are just under 550,000 clones, 70% to 80% of which are singletons. The same sample was also used in a study of human thymus T cells. As that study records: Donation came from healthy Finnish infants having corrective surgery for congenital heart defects.

The chain links TRBV6-4 to TRBJ2-2; maybe TRBD1 (6 bases). The clonotype was recovered from a boy younger than two with a congenital heart defect. The sequencing sample was made of thymocytes. The CDR3 sequence: CASSIGTTNTGELFF. The CDR3 bases are TGTGCCAGCTCTATCGGGACAACGAACACCGGGGAGCTGTTTTTT.